These 27 T cell receptor beta chains came from one sample sequenced in a study of shared clonotypes between healthy human individuals. The assay was immunoSEQ multiplex PCR, and TCRdb's table has in-frame clones only and misses some. Here the sample spans over 1.4 million clones, around 97% being singletons. The sequencing sample was made of naive CD4+ T cells sorted from blood. Subset denoted: CD45RA+ positively selected. These receptors all come from a man aged 25 to 40 in good health.

This clone was observed once. The sample holds other DNA sequences that translate to the same CDR3. The genes are TRBV28 and TRBJ2-3, with TRBD2 matching 7 bases. V was pared by 2 bases and J by 0 bases, with 5 bases of the junction left unmatched. Germline-derived CDR1 and CDR2 are MDHEN and SYDVKM. CDR3 size: 16 residues. The DNA of the CDR3 is TGTGCCAGCAGTTTAGGGCTAGCGGCTAGCACAGATACGCAGTATTTT. Protein: CASSLGLAASTDTQYF.

The chain employs TRBV15 and TRBJ2-7; possibly TRBD1 for D (5 bases). This CDR3 region has 13 residues. The germline gives CDR1 LNHNV, CDR2 YYDKDF (reference sequence). V dropped 4 bases and J dropped 3 bases, with 10 bases sitting between them. CDR3 bases: TGTGCCACCAGCATACTCACAGGCTACGAGCAGTACTTC. Translation: CATSILTGYEQYF.

The chain carries TRBV7-2 and TRBJ2-1; weak D call: TRBD2 (6 bases). V was pared by 1 base and J by 5 bases, with 12 bases between. The CDR3 is 15 amino acids. The germline V gene encodes CDR1 SGHTA and CDR2 FQGNSA. CDR3 sequence: CASSLVQRANNEQFF. DNA of the CDR3: TGTGCCAGCAGCTTAGTACAGCGGGCTAACAATGAGCAGTTCTTC.

The CDR3 sequence: CASSNPLQGESEQYF. Written as DNA, the CDR3 is TGTGCCAGTAGTAACCCTCTACAGGGGGAGAGCGAGCAGTACTTC. The V call is TRBV19, the J call TRBJ2-7; 8 nucleotides match TRBD1. The ends lost 4 bases at V and 6 bases at J; junction bases unmatched: 11. This CDR3 is 15 amino acids long. Germline lookup yields CDR1 LNHDA and CDR2 SQIVND (reference sequence).

The chain has TRBV29-1 and TRBJ2-7; 11 nucleotides match TRBD1. Unmatched junction bases numbered 8, after V lost 7 bases and J lost 3 bases. CDR3 length equals 14 residues. The germline gives CDR1 SQVTM, CDR2 ANQGSEA. CDR3 DNA sequence: TGCAGCGCTCTGGGGGACAGGGGGAGCTACGAGCAGTACTTC. Encoded protein: CSALGDRGSYEQYF.

The chain couples TRBV30 to TRBJ2-3; tentative D call: TRBD2 (5 bases). The CDR3 contains 17 residues. V was trimmed by 0 bases and J by 0 bases, leaving 16 bases between them. Germline V CDR1 and CDR2: GTSNPN, SVGIG (reference sequence). The CDR3 DNA reads TGTGCCTGGAGTGTACGAGGGCTTGGCACCAGCACAGATACGCAGTATTTT. This sequence encodes CAWSVRGLGTSTDTQYF.

The rearrangement joins TRBV11-2 to TRBJ2-1, with D unclear. From germline, CDR1 is SGHAT and CDR2 FQNNGV. The CDR3 covers 12 residues. V dropped 5 bases and J dropped 8 bases, with 10 bases sitting between them. CDR3 nucleotides: TGTGCCAGCAGCCATGAAGTCCATGAGCAGTTCTTC. This encodes CASSHEVHEQFF.

As regards this clone: The junction does not match germline at one end; this may be a read error. The V and J genes are TRBV7-7 and TRBJ2-2; D not certain. Germline V gene sequence: CDR1 SSHAT, CDR2 FNYEAQ (reference sequence). The CDR3 runs 14 residues. The DNA for the CDR3 is TGTGCTAGCAGCTTGTCGATGAACACCGGGGAGCTGTTTTTT. The encoded protein is CASSLSMNTGELFF.

This clone was seen just once. The same CDR3 also results from other DNA sequences found in this sample. This sequence joins TRBV6-1 and TRBJ2-7; D uncertain. The CDR3 consists of 14 residues. V gave up 5 bases and J gave up 3 bases, with 14 bases separating them. Germline V gene sequence: CDR1 MNHNS, CDR2 SASEGT. CDR3: CASSLSGRDYEQYF. DNA of the CDR3: TGTGCCAGCAGTCTCTCGGGTCGAGACTACGAGCAGTACTTC.

The chain recombines TRBV15 with TRBJ2-7, with 9 bases that match TRBD2. The CDR3 is 15 residues long. Trimming cost V 3 bases and J 6 bases; bases outside gene matches: 9. Germline CDR1 reads LNHNV; CDR2 reads YYDKDF (reference sequence). CDR3 sequence (DNA): TGTGCCACCAGCAGGACTAGCGGAGAAAGGGCCGAGCAGTACTTC. This codes for CATSRTSGERAEQYF.

The chain recombines TRBV11-2 with TRBJ2-7; the D gene is possibly TRBD2 (5 bases). Trimming pared 2 bases from V and 3 bases from J, leaving 17 bases between. The CDR3 totals 16 residues. CDR1 is SGHAT and CDR2 is FQNNGV in the germline V gene. CDR3 sequence (DNA): TGTGCCAGCAGCTTATACACTACTGCCCGGGACTACGAGCAGTACTTC. Translating gives CASSLYTTARDYEQYF.

The gene calls are TRBV5-6 and TRBJ2-2; 13 nucleotides match TRBD2. This CDR3 is built from 18 residues. Germline V gives CDR1 SGHDT, CDR2 YYEEEE. Trimming removed 1 base from V and 2 bases from J; junction bases left unmatched: 5. This CDR3 is CASSLTSGRELNTGELFF. DNA for the CDR3: TGTGCCAGCAGCTTGACTAGCGGGAGGGAACTTAACACCGGGGAGCTGTTTTTT.

V usage is TRBV5-1 and J usage is TRBJ2-2; 8 bases are a match to TRBD1. Unmatched junction bases numbered 5, after V lost 6 bases and J lost 1 base. This CDR3 region has 15 residues. From germline, CDR1 is SGHRS and CDR2 YFSETQ. The CDR3 DNA follows: TGCGCCAGCAACCGGGACAGGCTGAACACCGGGGAGCTGTTTTTT. It codes for CASNRDRLNTGELFF. Supplemented by reference TRBV5-1 and TRBJ2-2, the full variable domain reads KAGVTQTPRYLIKTRGQQVTLSCSPISGHRSVSWYQQTPGQGLQFLFEYFSETQRNKGNFPGRFSGRQFSNSRSEMNVSTLELGDSALYLCASNRDRLNTGELFFGEGSRLTVL.

The chain couples TRBV5-5 to TRBJ2-5, with 9 bases aligning to TRBD1. Germline values: CDR1 SGHKS, CDR2 YYEKEE (reference sequence). The CDR3 covers 14 residues. With V trimmed by 3 bases and J by 5 bases, 5 bases remained unmatched. The CDR3 is CASSSGTGRETQYF. In nucleotides, the CDR3 is TGTGCCAGCAGCTCGGGGACAGGGCGGGAGACCCAGTACTTC.

The chain employs TRBV28 and TRBJ1-1, with D hard to call. CDR1 and CDR2 from the germline V gene are MDHEN and SYDVKM. The CDR3 length is 14 residues. V was cut by 6 bases and J by 3 bases, with 14 bases left in between. In nucleotides, the CDR3 is TGTGCCAGCAGCATCCGGGCGGCGGACACTGAAGCTTTCTTT. It translates to CASSIRAADTEAFF.

Note on this clone: The same CDR3 also results from other DNA sequences found in this sample. CDR3 nucleotides: TGTGCCAGCAGTGAAAGACAGGGGGCAACCGGGGAGCTGTTTTTT. It codes for CASSERQGATGELFF. The chain employs TRBV2 and TRBJ2-2; 10 positions agree with TRBD1. The CDR3 spans 15 residues. From germline, CDR1 is SNHLY and CDR2 FYNNEI. Losses at the gene ends were 2 bases for V and 5 bases for J; bases not matched to a gene: 2.

V gene TRBV9 combines with J gene TRBJ1-1; D unclear. Per the germline V gene, CDR1 is SGDLS and CDR2 is YYNGEE. V lost 4 bases and J 3 bases, leaving 10 bases between the germline ends. The CDR3 spans 13 residues. CDR3 in amino acids: CASSSRFDTEAFF. The CDR3 bases are TGTGCCAGCAGCTCCAGGTTCGACACTGAAGCTTTCTTT.

This chain joins TRBV19 and TRBJ2-3; D gene ambiguous. The germline V and J ends were trimmed by 8 bases and 3 bases, with 6 bases remaining between them. The CDR3 covers 11 residues. CDR1 LNHDA and CDR2 SQIVND come from the germline V gene (reference sequence). CDR3: CASSKTDTQYF. The CDR3 DNA sequence: TGTGCCAGTTCTAAAACAGATACGCAGTATTTT. The full variable domain, completed using reference TRBV19 and TRBJ2-3, is DGGITQSPKYLFRKEGQNVTLSCEQNLNHDAMYWYRQDPGQGLRLIYYSQIVNDFQKGDIAEGYSVSREKKESFPLTVTSAQKNPTAFYLCASSKTDTQYFGPGTRLTVL.

V is TRBV11-3 and J is TRBJ2-2; D is uncertain. Germline V gene sequence: CDR1 SGHNT, CDR2 YENEEA. Trimming took 4 bases from V and 6 from J, leaving 9 bases between them. This CDR3 spans 13 amino acids. The CDR3 here is CASSYKPAGELFF. CDR3 DNA sequence: TGTGCCAGCAGCTATAAGCCGGCCGGGGAGCTGTTTTTT.

The chain couples TRBV5-1 to TRBJ2-2; TRBD1 aligns across 9 bases. Germline values: CDR1 SGHRS, CDR2 YFSETQ. The length of the CDR3 is 15 residues. V was clipped by 2 bases and J by 6 bases; unmatched bases: 5. CDR3 sequence: CASSFGDRDAGELFF. The CDR3 nucleotides are TGCGCCAGCAGCTTCGGGGACAGGGACGCCGGGGAGCTGTTTTTT. The variable domain in full, with the rest retrieved from reference TRBV5-1 and TRBJ2-2, is KAGVTQTPRYLIKTRGQQVTLSCSPISGHRSVSWYQQTPGQGLQFLFEYFSETQRNKGNFPGRFSGRQFSNSRSEMNVSTLELGDSALYLCASSFGDRDAGELFFGEGSRLTVL.

In DNA form, the CDR3 reads TGTGCCAGCAGCCGCAGGAGCTCGAACTATGGCTACACCTTC. Protein: CASSRRSSNYGYTF. The chain employs TRBV27 and TRBJ1-2; D is uncertain. This CDR3 spans 14 amino acids. The V gene lost 6 bases and the J gene lost 2 bases, with 13 bases spanning the gap. Germline V gene data show CDR1 as MNHEY and CDR2 as SMNVEV (reference sequence).

The V and J genes are TRBV7-3 and TRBJ2-1, with TRBD2 matching over 8 bases. With V trimmed by 5 bases and J by 5 bases, 8 bases remained unmatched. CDR3 size: 15 residues. The V gene's germline CDR1 is SGHTA and CDR2 FQGTGA. The CDR3 loop is CASSPVAGWDNEQFF. The CDR3 region has the DNA TGTGCCAGCAGCCCAGTAGCGGGATGGGACAATGAGCAGTTCTTC.

The J gene is TRBJ2-2, the V gene TRBV7-7; D remains unclear. V gave up 4 bases and J gave up 4 bases, with 7 bases separating them. The CDR3 covers 13 residues. Germline CDR1 SSHAT, CDR2 FNYEAQ (reference sequence). The CDR3, as DNA: TGTGCCAGCAGCTCGGCCATCACCGGGGAGCTGTTTTTT. As protein: CASSSAITGELFF. Full variable domain (remainder filled in from reference TRBV7-7 and TRBJ2-2): GAGVSQSPRYKVTKRGQDVTLRCDPISSHATLYWYQQALGQGPEFLTYFNYEAQPDKSGLPSDRFSAERPEGSISTLTIQRTEQRDSAMYRCASSSAITGELFFGEGSRLTVL.

V gene TRBV5-4 combines with J gene TRBJ2-7; TRBD2 matches 14 bases. Germline CDR1 SGHNT, CDR2 YYREEE (reference sequence). This CDR3 contains 16 residues. The J segment lost 3 bases and the V segment lost 5 bases, leaving 7 bases of the junction unmatched. The CDR3 region is CASRPGTSGRGYEQYF. CDR3 nucleotides: TGTGCCAGCAGGCCCGGGACTAGCGGGAGAGGCTACGAGCAGTACTTC.

This chain uses TRBV28 with TRBJ1-1, with unresolved D. This CDR3 region has 11 residues. Trimming stripped 6 bases from V and 3 bases from J, with 5 bases between. Germline loops: CDR1 MDHEN, CDR2 SYDVKM. For the CDR3, the DNA is TGTGCCAGCAGAACCTACACTGAAGCTTTCTTT. This sequence encodes CASRTYTEAFF.

This chain uses TRBV6-5 with TRBJ2-3, with D tentatively TRBD1 or TRBD2 (5 bases each). CDR1 and CDR2 (germline): MNHEY, SVGAGI. With 3 bases removed from V and 0 bases from J, the gap between germline ends came to 13 bases. This CDR3 is 16 amino acids long. CDR3 DNA: TGTGCCAGCAGTTATATAGGGACGGTCAGCACAGATACGCAGTATTTT. It translates to CASSYIGTVSTDTQYF.

The chain recombines TRBV2 with TRBJ2-7; D is unclear. The CDR3 contains 14 residues. The germline CDR1 and CDR2 sequences are SNHLY and FYNNEI. V lost 5 bases, J lost 5 bases, and 16 bases lay in between. CDR3 loop: CASSPRLGADEQYF. CDR3 nucleotide sequence: TGTGCCAGCAGTCCCCGGTTAGGTGCGGACGAGCAGTACTTC.